The next 28 T cell receptor beta chains were all read from a single sample in a study of blood T cell repertoires in COVID-19 (dated by TCRdb to about 2020). Library generation was performed with the immunoSEQ multiplex PCR assay. Drawn from immuneACCESS, this table holds only the in-frame rearrangements with V and J called that TCRdb kept. Clones are partly lost; checked studies trace under half to an unresolved V gene and leave the rest unexplained. The sample table contains 200,000 to 250,000 clones; only one count was recorded for 82% of them. Of the sample, 3.6% falls within the top ten clones. Sequenced input: peripheral blood. Receptors originate from a woman older than 75 with acute or convalescent COVID-19.

The chain has TRBV2 and TRBJ2-2; no definite D call. The CDR3 spans 13 residues. V was pared by 3 bases and J by 1 base, with 3 bases between. CDR1 is SNHLY, CDR2 FYNNEI, per germline. CDR3 residues: CASSERNTGELFF. CDR3 sequence (DNA): TGTGCCAGCAGTGAGAGGAACACCGGGGAGCTGTTTTTT.

V and J are TRBV6-2 or TRBV6-3 and TRBJ2-7, with 12 nucleotides matching TRBD1. The CDR3 totals 15 residues. The trim removed 6 bases at V and 5 bases at J, leaving 8 bases unmatched. The germline V gene has CDR1 MNHEY and CDR2 SVGEGT. In DNA, the CDR3 is TGTGCCAGCAGCCCCGCGGGACAGGGGGCACACGAGCAGTACTTC. It encodes CASSPAGQGAHEQYF.

V gene TRBV19 combines with J gene TRBJ1-1; 8 bases are a match to TRBD1. Germline CDR1 and CDR2: LNHDA and SQIVND (reference sequence). After removal of 5 bases from V and 9 bases from J, the junction contained 8 bases not matched to a gene. The CDR3 is 13 residues long. CDR3 region: CASSETGEEKAFF. The CDR3 DNA is TGTGCCAGTAGTGAGACAGGGGAGGAGAAAGCTTTCTTT. Full variable domain (remainder filled in from reference TRBV19 and TRBJ1-1): DGGITQSPKYLFRKEGQNVTLSCEQNLNHDAMYWYRQDPGQGLRLIYYSQIVNDFQKGDIAEGYSVSREKKESFPLTVTSAQKNPTAFYLCASSETGEEKAFFGQGTRLTVV.

Here the CDR3 DNA reads TGTGCCAGCAGTCCTTGGGGACAGGCCTACAATGAGCAGTTCTTC. This codes for CASSPWGQAYNEQFF. The rearrangement uses TRBV6-5 and TRBJ2-1, with 8 bases lining up with TRBD1. The CDR3 runs to 15 residues. V trimming: 5 bases; J trimming: 2 bases; junction bases outside the gene matches: 5. Germline V gene lookup returns CDR1 MNHEY and CDR2 SVGAGI.

The V call is TRBV14, the J call TRBJ2-7; TRBD1 might be the D (6 bases). Germline-derived CDR1 and CDR2 are SGHDN and FVKESK. The CDR3 totals 18 residues. Trimming left V 4 bases short and J 1 base short, with 23 bases between. In DNA form, the CDR3 reads TGTGCCAGCAGCCCCTGGGGTGGGGGCCCAAGTAGGTCCTACGAGCAGTACTTC. The encoded protein is CASSPWGGGPSRSYEQYF.

The rearrangement links TRBV7-9 to TRBJ1-3; D is uncertain. Looked up from germline, CDR1 is SEHNR and CDR2 is FQNEAQ (reference sequence). Deletions cut 3 bases from V and 0 bases from J, with 9 bases between. The CDR3 has 15 amino acids. The CDR3 protein is CASSLRENSGNTIYF. The DNA for the CDR3 is TGTGCCAGCAGCTTGCGGGAAAACTCTGGAAACACCATATATTTT.

The chain is built from TRBV5-1 and TRBJ1-2, with 9 bases identical to TRBD1. The germline gives CDR1 SGHRS, CDR2 YFSETQ. Trimming cost V 4 bases and J 11 bases; bases outside gene matches: 9. CDR3 size: 13 residues. CDR3 amino acids: CASSIGGTGQYTF. CDR3 nucleotide sequence: TGCGCCAGCAGCATCGGGGGGACAGGGCAATACACCTTC. Full variable domain (outside the CDR3, taken from reference TRBV5-1 and TRBJ1-2): KAGVTQTPRYLIKTRGQQVTLSCSPISGHRSVSWYQQTPGQGLQFLFEYFSETQRNKGNFPGRFSGRQFSNSRSEMNVSTLELGDSALYLCASSIGGTGQYTFGSGTRLTVV.

This chain uses TRBV7-2 with TRBJ2-3; 10 bases agree with TRBD2. This CDR3 has 15 residues. V was pared by 1 base and J by 5 bases, with 3 bases of the junction left unmatched. Germline V CDR1 and CDR2: SGHTA, FQGNSA. The CDR3 here is CASSLERGGRDTQYF. The CDR3 DNA follows: TGTGCCAGCAGCTTAGAGCGGGGGGGCAGAGATACGCAGTATTTT. The full variable domain, in which reference TRBV7-2 and TRBJ2-3 provide the parts outside the CDR3, is GAGVSQSPSNKVTEKGKDVELRCDPISGHTALYWYRQSLGQGLEFLIYFQGNSAPDKSGLPSDRFSAERTGGSVSTLTIQRTQQEDSAVYLCASSLERGGRDTQYFGPGTRLTVL.

This clone occurred a few times. The rearrangement joins TRBV24-1 to TRBJ1-2; no clear D gene. V dropped 0 bases and J dropped 7 bases, with 8 bases sitting between them. The CDR3 runs to 13 residues. The germline V gene has CDR1 KGHDR and CDR2 SFDVKD. The CDR3 bases are TGTGCCACCAGTGATTTGCAAGGGAGTGGCTACACCTTC. This codes for CATSDLQGSGYTF.

This rearrangement joins TRBV7-8 to TRBJ2-7; no firm D call. Per germline, CDR1 SGHVS and CDR2 FQNEAQ. V was trimmed by 4 bases and J by 0 bases, leaving 4 bases between them. CDR3 length: 12 amino acids. CDR3 bases: TGTGCCAGCAGCTACACCTCCTACGAGCAGTACTTC. This translates into CASSYTSYEQYF.

The chain is built from TRBV9 and TRBJ1-5; the D is unclear. The CDR3 runs to 16 residues. V lost 3 bases, J lost 0 bases, and 13 bases lay in between. Germline V gives CDR1 SGDLS, CDR2 YYNGEE. The CDR3 is CASSESPTYSNQPQHF. In DNA form, the CDR3 reads TGTGCCAGCAGCGAAAGCCCAACTTATAGCAATCAGCCCCAGCATTTT.

V is TRBV6-5 and J is TRBJ1-1; 7 bases map to TRBD1. CDR3 length equals 12 residues. The ends lost 7 bases at V and 6 bases at J; junction bases unmatched: 5. CDR1 is MNHEY, CDR2 SVGAGI, per germline. Written as DNA, the CDR3 is TGTGCCAGCACCACCGGGACAGCTGAAGCTTTCTTT. Encoded protein: CASTTGTAEAFF.

The chain couples TRBV28 to TRBJ2-3, with D possibly being TRBD2 (5 bases). Trimming shortened V by 7 bases and J by 1 base, and 12 bases separated the two germline ends. The CDR3 extends over 14 amino acids. Germline CDR1 MDHEN, CDR2 SYDVKM. CDR3 in amino acids: CASIWSGGTDTQYF. CDR3 nucleotide sequence: TGTGCCAGCATATGGAGCGGTGGCACAGATACGCAGTATTTT.

The chain links TRBV5-1 to TRBJ1-5; D gene unclear. V was clipped by 5 bases and J by 3 bases, with 15 bases between them. From germline, CDR1 is SGHRS and CDR2 YFSETQ. The CDR3 is 15 amino acids. In DNA form, the CDR3 reads TGCGCCAGCAGGATTAACGCGGCGATCAATCAGCCCCAGCATTTT. This codes for CASRINAAINQPQHF.

This chain links TRBV6-1 with TRBJ2-1; 7 bases match TRBD1. V lost 3 bases and J lost 5; bases outside the gene matches: 1. The CDR3 has 13 residues. CDR1 is MNHNS and CDR2 is SASEGT in the germline V gene. CDR3 loop: CASSDQGDNEQFF. CDR3 in DNA: TGTGCCAGCAGTGACCAGGGGGACAATGAGCAGTTCTTC.

The genes are TRBV7-3 and TRBJ2-1; TRBD1 matches 10 bases. The trim removed 4 bases at V and 8 bases at J, leaving 5 bases unmatched. The CDR3 extends over 14 amino acids. Germline loops: CDR1 SGHTA, CDR2 FQGTGA. The CDR3 nucleotides are TGTGCCAGCAGCTGGAGACAGGGGGCAGATGAGCAGTTCTTC. It yields the protein CASSWRQGADEQFF.

The chain recombines TRBV5-6 with TRBJ1-2, with unresolved D. V lost 3 bases and J 4 bases, leaving 7 bases between the germline ends. Germline lookup yields CDR1 SGHDT and CDR2 YYEEEE. The CDR3 spans 12 residues. The CDR3 nucleotides are TGTGCCAGCAGCTCAGACACCTATGGCTACACCTTC. Amino acids: CASSSDTYGYTF.

The chain links TRBV11-2 to TRBJ2-5; 10 bases are shared with TRBD1. Germline assignment: CDR1 SGHAT and CDR2 FQNNGV. V lost 5 bases and J lost 5; bases outside the gene matches: 5. The CDR3 extends over 14 amino acids. The CDR3 spells CASSDRGRVETQYF. The CDR3 DNA reads TGTGCCAGCAGCGACAGGGGGCGCGTGGAGACCCAGTACTTC.

This clone showed up just once. CDR3 bases: TGTGCCAGCTCGGTGACAGGGGGCCGAGAGACCCAGTACTTC. Protein: CASSVTGGRETQYF. The V call is TRBV18, the J call TRBJ2-5, with TRBD1 identical over 10 bases. V trimming: 6 bases; J trimming: 4 bases; junction bases outside the gene matches: 5. Looked up from germline, CDR1 is KGHSH and CDR2 is LQKENI. The CDR3 is made up of 14 amino acids.

In this sample, this clone turned up a few times. This same CDR3 is encoded by further DNA sequences in the sample. The chain recombines TRBV3-1 (or the pseudogene TRBV3-2) with TRBJ1-1, with D perhaps matching TRBD1 (5 bases). The germline V gene has CDR1 LGHDT and CDR2 YNNKEL (reference sequence). CDR3 size: 14 residues. The V end was cut by 4 bases, the J end by 2 bases, with 11 bases between. CDR3 sequence reads: CASSRRGPNTEAFF. Here the CDR3 DNA reads TGTGCCAGCAGCCGGCGGGGCCCTAACACTGAAGCTTTCTTT.

J is TRBJ1-1 and V is TRBV7-3; TRBD1 is a possible D gene (6 bases). The V and J ends lost 3 bases and 1 base respectively, with 9 bases between them. CDR1 SGHTA and CDR2 FQGTGA come from the germline V gene. CDR3 length: 14 amino acids. CDR3 loop: CASSLNRANTEAFF. For the CDR3, the DNA is TGTGCCAGCAGCTTGAACAGGGCGAACACTGAAGCTTTCTTT.

The chain links TRBV5-1 to TRBJ1-4, with D unclear. This CDR3 is 14 amino acids long. Between the trimmed V and J ends, which lost 0 bases and 3 bases, there was a span of 6 bases. Germline V gene lookup returns CDR1 SGHRS and CDR2 YFSETQ. The CDR3 DNA is TGCGCCAGCAGCTTGGAGTCAGCTAATGAAAAACTGTTTTTT. This sequence encodes CASSLESANEKLFF.

This chain links TRBV6-5 with TRBJ1-1; D might be TRBD1 (6 bases). The CDR3 contains 13 residues. CDR1 is MNHEY, CDR2 SVGAGI, per germline. V was clipped by 6 bases and J by 3 bases, with 11 bases between them. Written as DNA, the CDR3 is TGTGCCAGCAGACAGGGTTCGTACACTGAAGCTTTCTTT. This encodes CASRQGSYTEAFF.

The gene calls are TRBV2 and TRBJ1-5; the match to TRBD1 covers 11 bases. The CDR3 consists of 14 residues. V was clipped by 5 bases and J by 5 bases; unmatched bases: 2. Germline lookup yields CDR1 SNHLY and CDR2 FYNNEI. The CDR3 region has the DNA TGTGCCAGCAGTTGGACAGGGGGCGATCAGCCCCAGCATTTT. It yields the protein CASSWTGGDQPQHF.

This clone occurred a few times. The chain couples TRBV28 to TRBJ1-6, with D hard to call. With 3 bases removed from V and 8 bases from J, the gap between germline ends came to 8 bases. The CDR3 covers 13 residues. CDR1 and CDR2 from the germline V gene are MDHEN and SYDVKM. CDR3 sequence reads: CASSLAGDSPLHF. The CDR3 DNA follows: TGTGCCAGCAGTTTGGCGGGTGATTCACCCCTCCACTTT.

This clone came up a few times. The chain is built from TRBV9 and TRBJ1-6, with D uncertain. This CDR3 comprises 17 residues. V lost 3 bases to trimming and J lost 0 bases, with 13 bases between them. CDR1 and CDR2 from the germline V gene are SGDLS and YYNGEE. The CDR3 nucleotides are TGTGCCAGCAGCGGGTCTGTACGGAGCTCCTATAATTCACCCCTCCACTTT. Its translation: CASSGSVRSSYNSPLHF.

The CDR3 protein is CASSVLAGEQFF. In DNA, the CDR3 is TGCGCCAGCAGCGTGCTAGCGGGAGAGCAGTTCTTC. The V gene is TRBV5-1, the J gene TRBJ2-1, with 9 bases identical to TRBD2. In germline, CDR1 is SGHRS, CDR2 YFSETQ. V lost 4 bases to trimming and J lost 10 bases; unmatched junction nucleotides: 3. CDR3 length equals 12 residues.

The V call is TRBV7-6, the J call TRBJ2-5, with D perhaps TRBD2 (6 bases). Germline V gene lookup returns CDR1 SGHVS and CDR2 FNYEAQ. Trimming removed 7 bases at V and 4 bases at J, with 13 bases between. This CDR3 spans 13 amino acids. CDR3 nucleotide sequence: TGTGCCAGCACCGGGGGTTTCCGAGAGACCCAGTACTTC. Its protein product is CASTGGFRETQYF.